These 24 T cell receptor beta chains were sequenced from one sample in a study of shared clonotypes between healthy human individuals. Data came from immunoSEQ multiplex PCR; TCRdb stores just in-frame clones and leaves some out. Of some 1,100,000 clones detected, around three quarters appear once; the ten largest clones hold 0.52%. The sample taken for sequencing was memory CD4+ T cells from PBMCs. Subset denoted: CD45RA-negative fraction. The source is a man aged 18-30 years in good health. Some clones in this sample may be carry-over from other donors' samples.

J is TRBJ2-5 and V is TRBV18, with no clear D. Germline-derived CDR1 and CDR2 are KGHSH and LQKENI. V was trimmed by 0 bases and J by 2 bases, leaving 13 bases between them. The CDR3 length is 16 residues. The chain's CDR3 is CASSPPSRQTQETQYF. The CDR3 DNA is TGTGCCAGCTCACCACCTTCGAGGCAGACGCAAGAGACCCAGTACTTC.

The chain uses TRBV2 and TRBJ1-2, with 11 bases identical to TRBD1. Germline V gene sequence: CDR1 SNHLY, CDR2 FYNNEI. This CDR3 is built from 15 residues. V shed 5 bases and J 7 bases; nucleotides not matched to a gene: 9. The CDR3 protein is CASSRTGGFISGYTF. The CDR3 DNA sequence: TGTGCCAGCAGTCGGACAGGGGGCTTTATAAGTGGCTACACCTTC.

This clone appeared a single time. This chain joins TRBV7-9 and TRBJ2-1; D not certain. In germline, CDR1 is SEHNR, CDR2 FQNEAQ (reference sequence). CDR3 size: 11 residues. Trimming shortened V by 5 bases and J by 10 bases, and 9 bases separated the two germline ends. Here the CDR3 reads CASSLSGEQFF. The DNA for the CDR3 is TGTGCCAGCAGCCTATCTGGCGAGCAGTTCTTC.

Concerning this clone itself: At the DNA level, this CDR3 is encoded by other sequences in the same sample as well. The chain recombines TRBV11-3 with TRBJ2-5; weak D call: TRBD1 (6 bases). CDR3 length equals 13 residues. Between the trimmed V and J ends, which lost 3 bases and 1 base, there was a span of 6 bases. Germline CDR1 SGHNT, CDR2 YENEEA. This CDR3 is CASSLDSQETQYF. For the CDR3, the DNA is TGTGCCAGCAGCTTGGACAGCCAAGAGACCCAGTACTTC. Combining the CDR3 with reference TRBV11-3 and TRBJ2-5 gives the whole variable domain EAGVVQSPRYKIIEKKQPVAFWCNPISGHNTLYWYLQNLGQGPELLIRYENEEAVDDSQLPKDRFSAERLKGVDSTLKIQPAELGDSAVYLCASSLDSQETQYFGPGTRLLVL.

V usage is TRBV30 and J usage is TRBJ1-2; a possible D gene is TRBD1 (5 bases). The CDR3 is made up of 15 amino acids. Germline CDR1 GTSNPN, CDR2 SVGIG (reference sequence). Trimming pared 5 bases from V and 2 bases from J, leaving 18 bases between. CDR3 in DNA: TGTGCCTGGTTCTCCCGGGACTACAGGAACTATGGCTACACCTTC. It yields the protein CAWFSRDYRNYGYTF.

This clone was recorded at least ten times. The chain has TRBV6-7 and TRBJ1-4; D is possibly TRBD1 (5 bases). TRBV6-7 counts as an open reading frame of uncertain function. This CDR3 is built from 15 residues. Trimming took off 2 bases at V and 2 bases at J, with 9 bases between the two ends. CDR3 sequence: CASSYGGTTNEKLFF. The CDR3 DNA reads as TGTGCCAGCAGTTACGGGGGGACTACTAATGAAAAACTGTTTTTT.

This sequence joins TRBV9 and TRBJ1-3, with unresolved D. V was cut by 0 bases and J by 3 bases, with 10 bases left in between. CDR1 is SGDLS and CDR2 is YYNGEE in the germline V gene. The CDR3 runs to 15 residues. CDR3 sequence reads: CASSVEAGNGNTIYF. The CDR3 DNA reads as TGTGCCAGCAGCGTAGAGGCGGGAAATGGAAACACCATATATTTT.

CDR3 sequence reads: CASSQDTGQGAVDEQFF. The CDR3 DNA reads TGCGCCAGCAGCCAAGATACGGGACAGGGGGCAGTAGATGAGCAGTTCTTC. The chain recombines TRBV4-3 with TRBJ2-1; TRBD1 matches 12 bases. V lost 0 bases, J lost 8 bases, and 8 bases stayed unmatched. Germline CDR1 is LGHNA and CDR2 is YSLEER. The CDR3 runs to 17 residues.

The CDR3 here is CASSLNEGSAQETQYF. CDR3 bases: TGCGCCAGCAGCCTGAATGAGGGTTCGGCGCAAGAGACCCAGTACTTC. The V gene is TRBV5-1, the J gene TRBJ2-5; weak D call: TRBD2 (5 bases). Germline lookup yields CDR1 SGHRS and CDR2 YFSETQ. The germline V and J ends were trimmed by 4 bases and 2 bases, with 18 bases remaining between them. The CDR3 has 16 amino acids.

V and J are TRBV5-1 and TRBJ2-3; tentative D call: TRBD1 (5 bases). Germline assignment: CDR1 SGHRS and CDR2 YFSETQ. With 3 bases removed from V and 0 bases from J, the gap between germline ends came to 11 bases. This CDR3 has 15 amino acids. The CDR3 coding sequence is TGCGCCAGCAGCTCACACAGGTCAAGCACAGATACGCAGTATTTT. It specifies CASSSHRSSTDTQYF. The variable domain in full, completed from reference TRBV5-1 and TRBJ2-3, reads KAGVTQTPRYLIKTRGQQVTLSCSPISGHRSVSWYQQTPGQGLQFLFEYFSETQRNKGNFPGRFSGRQFSNSRSEMNVSTLELGDSALYLCASSSHRSSTDTQYFGPGTRLTVL.

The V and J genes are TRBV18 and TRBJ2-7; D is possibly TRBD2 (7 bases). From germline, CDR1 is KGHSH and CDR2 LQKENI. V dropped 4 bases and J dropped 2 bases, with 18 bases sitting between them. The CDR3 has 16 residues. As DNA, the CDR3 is TGTGCCAGCTCACGCGTCGGGGGGCTGTCTACCTACGAGCAGTACTTC. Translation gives CASSRVGGLSTYEQYF.

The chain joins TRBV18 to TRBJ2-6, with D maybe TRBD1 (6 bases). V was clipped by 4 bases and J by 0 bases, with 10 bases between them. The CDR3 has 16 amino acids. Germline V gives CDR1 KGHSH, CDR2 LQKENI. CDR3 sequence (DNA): TGTGCCAGCTCACAGGACAGTCCCTCTGGGGCCAACGTCCTGACTTTC. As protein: CASSQDSPSGANVLTF.

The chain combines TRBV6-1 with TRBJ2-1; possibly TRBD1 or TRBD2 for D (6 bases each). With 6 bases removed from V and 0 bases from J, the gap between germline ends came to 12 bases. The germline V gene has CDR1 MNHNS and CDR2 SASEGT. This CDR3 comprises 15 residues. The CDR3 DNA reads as TGTGCCAGCAGCCCGGGGGCGTCCTCCTACAATGAGCAGTTCTTC. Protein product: CASSPGASSYNEQFF.

Here the CDR3 reads CASSPGQSSGANVLTF. In nucleotides, the CDR3 is TGCGCCAGCAGCCCGGGACAGAGCTCTGGGGCCAACGTCCTGACTTTC. The chain is built from TRBV5-1 and TRBJ2-6, with 7 bases identical to TRBD1. V lost 4 bases, J lost 0 bases, and 4 bases stayed unmatched. CDR1 is SGHRS and CDR2 is YFSETQ in the germline V gene. This CDR3 has 16 amino acids.

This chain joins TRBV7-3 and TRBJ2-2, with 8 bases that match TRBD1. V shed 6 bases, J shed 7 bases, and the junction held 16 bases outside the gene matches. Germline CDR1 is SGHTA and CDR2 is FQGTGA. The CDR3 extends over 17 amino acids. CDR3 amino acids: CASSFSYGRGLSGELFF. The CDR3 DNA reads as TGTGCCAGCAGTTTTTCGTATGGCAGGGGGCTCAGCGGGGAGCTGTTTTTT.

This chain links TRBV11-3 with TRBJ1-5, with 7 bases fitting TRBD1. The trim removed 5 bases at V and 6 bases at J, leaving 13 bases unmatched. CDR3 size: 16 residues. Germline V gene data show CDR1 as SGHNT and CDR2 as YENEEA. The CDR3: CASSQSQGGAVQPQHF. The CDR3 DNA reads TGTGCCAGCAGCCAATCGCAGGGGGGCGCGGTTCAGCCCCAGCATTTT.

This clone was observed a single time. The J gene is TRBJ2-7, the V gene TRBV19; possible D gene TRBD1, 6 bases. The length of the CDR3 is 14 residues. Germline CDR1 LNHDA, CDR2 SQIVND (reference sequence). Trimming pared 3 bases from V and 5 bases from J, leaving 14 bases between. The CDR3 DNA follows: TGTGCCAGTAGTATTGGCCGAACAGGGAACGAGCAGTACTTC. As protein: CASSIGRTGNEQYF.

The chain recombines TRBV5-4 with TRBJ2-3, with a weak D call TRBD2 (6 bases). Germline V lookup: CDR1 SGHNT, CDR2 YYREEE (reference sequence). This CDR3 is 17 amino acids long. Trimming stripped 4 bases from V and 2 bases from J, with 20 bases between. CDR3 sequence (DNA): TGTGCCAGCAGCCGACCCGGGAGACACACTCTCACAGATACGCAGTATTTT. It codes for CASSRPGRHTLTDTQYF.

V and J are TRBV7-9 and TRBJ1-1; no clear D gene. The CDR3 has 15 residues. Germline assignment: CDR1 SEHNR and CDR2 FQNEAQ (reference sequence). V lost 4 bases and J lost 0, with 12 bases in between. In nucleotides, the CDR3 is TGTGCCAGCAGCTCTGTCCTGGGGTTGAACACTGAAGCTTTCTTT. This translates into CASSSVLGLNTEAFF. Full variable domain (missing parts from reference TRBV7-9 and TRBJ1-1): DTGVSQNPRHKITKRGQNVTFRCDPISEHNRLYWYRQTLGQGPEFLTYFQNEAQLEKSRLLSDRFSAERPKGSFSTLEIQRTEQGDSAMYLCASSSVLGLNTEAFFGQGTRLTVV.

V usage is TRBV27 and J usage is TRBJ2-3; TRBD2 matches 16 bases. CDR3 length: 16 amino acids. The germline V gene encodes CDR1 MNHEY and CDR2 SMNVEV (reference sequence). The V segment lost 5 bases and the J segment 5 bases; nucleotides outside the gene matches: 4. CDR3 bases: TGTGCCAGCAGTCTGGGACTAGCGGGAGGGATAGATACGCAGTATTTT. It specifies CASSLGLAGGIDTQYF.

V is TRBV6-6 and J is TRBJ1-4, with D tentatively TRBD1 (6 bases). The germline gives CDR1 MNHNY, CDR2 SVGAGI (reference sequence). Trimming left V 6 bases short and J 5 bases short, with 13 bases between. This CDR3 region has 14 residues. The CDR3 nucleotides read TGTGCCAGCAGGGACAGACAGCGCAATGAAAAACTGTTTTTT. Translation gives CASRDRQRNEKLFF.

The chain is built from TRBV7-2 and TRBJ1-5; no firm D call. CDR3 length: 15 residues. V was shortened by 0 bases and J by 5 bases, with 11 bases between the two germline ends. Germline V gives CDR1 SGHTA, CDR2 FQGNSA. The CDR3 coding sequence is TGTGCCAGCAGCTTAGCGCTGCCCGGGCATCAGCCCCAGCATTTT. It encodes CASSLALPGHQPQHF.

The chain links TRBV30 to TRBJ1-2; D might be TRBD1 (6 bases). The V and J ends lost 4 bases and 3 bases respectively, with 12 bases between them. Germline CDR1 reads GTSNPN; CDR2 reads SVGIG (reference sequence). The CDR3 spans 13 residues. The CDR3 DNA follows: TGTGCCTGGAATGGGGGGCGCGACTATGGCTACACCTTC. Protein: CAWNGGRDYGYTF.

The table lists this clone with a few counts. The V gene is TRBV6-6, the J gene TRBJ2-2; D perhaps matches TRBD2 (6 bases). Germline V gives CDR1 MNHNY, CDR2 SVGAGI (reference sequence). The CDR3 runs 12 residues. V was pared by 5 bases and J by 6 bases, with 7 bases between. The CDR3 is CASSAGPGELFF. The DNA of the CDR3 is TGTGCCAGCAGTGCGGGACCCGGGGAGCTGTTTTTT.